Below, 26 T cell receptor beta chains from the same sample are listed, as sequenced in a study of cytomegalovirus exposure and HLA in healthy donors (dated by TCRdb to the late 2010s). The library relied on the immunoSEQ multiplex PCR assay. For the multiplex PCR, a mixture combining 60 forward primers for TCR Vbeta segments and 13 reverse primers for TCR Jbeta segments was used. TCRdb retrieved this table from immuneACCESS and kept in-frame rearrangements only. Not all clones are present; in checked studies, unresolved V genes account for under half, and no reason is known for the remainder. A total of over 75,000 clones appear in this sample, about 75% of them only once. The ten largest clonotypes hold around 7% of the sample. Specimen: PBMCs. All receptors derive from a man aged 35-49 years in good health and CMV-seropositive.

V usage is TRBV18 and J usage is TRBJ1-1; 7 bases are shared with TRBD1. The germline V gene encodes CDR1 KGHSH and CDR2 LQKENI. J was trimmed by 1 base and V by 6 bases; bases with no gene match: 2. CDR3 size: 13 residues. Here the CDR3 DNA reads TGTGCCAGCTCGGGACAGAGGAACACTGAAGCTTTCTTT. The encoded protein is CASSGQRNTEAFF.

This clone was recorded only once. The chain carries TRBV28 and TRBJ2-2, with 7 bases aligning to TRBD1. With 10 bases clipped from V and 5 bases from J, the junction kept 10 bases outside the gene matches. CDR1 is MDHEN and CDR2 is SYDVKM in the germline V gene. The CDR3 contains 14 residues. The CDR3 spells CATRRQGPTGELFF. The DNA for the CDR3 is TGTGCCACGAGAAGACAGGGCCCAACCGGGGAGCTGTTTTTT.

This clone occurred a few times. This sequence joins TRBV5-6 and TRBJ1-2; D gene unclear. The CDR3 is made up of 14 amino acids. The ends were cut back, 2 bases at V and 1 base at J, with 9 bases in the middle. The germline V gene encodes CDR1 SGHDT and CDR2 YYEEEE. The CDR3 protein is CASSLSHNNYGYTF. In DNA, the CDR3 is TGTGCCAGCAGCTTATCCCACAATAACTATGGCTACACCTTC. The full variable domain, rest sourced from reference TRBV5-6 and TRBJ1-2, is DAGVTQSPTHLIKTRGQQVTLRCSPKSGHDTVSWYQQALGQGPQFIFQYYEEEERQRGNFPDRFSGHQFPNYSSELNVNALLLGDSALYLCASSLSHNNYGYTFGSGTRLTVV.

The genes are TRBV4-3 and TRBJ2-1; 10 positions agree with TRBD2. This CDR3 has 14 residues. In germline, CDR1 is LGHNA, CDR2 YSLEER. V lost 5 bases and J lost 8; bases outside the gene matches: 6. The CDR3 is CASSGASGSDEQFF. CDR3 DNA: TGCGCCAGCAGCGGGGCTAGCGGGAGCGATGAGCAGTTCTTC.

The rearrangement links TRBV27 to TRBJ2-3; possibly TRBD1 for D (6 bases). The CDR3 loop spans 16 amino acids. Germline V gene lookup returns CDR1 MNHEY and CDR2 SMNVEV (reference sequence). The germline V and J ends were trimmed by 1 base and 4 bases, with 15 bases remaining between them. The CDR3 DNA reads as TGTGCCAGCAGTTTATTACCCGCAGGGGTCGCAGATACGCAGTATTTT. This codes for CASSLLPAGVADTQYF.

This chain connects TRBV7-3 to TRBJ1-2; 7 bases are shared with TRBD1. The CDR3 is 16 amino acids. Per the germline V gene, CDR1 is SGHTA and CDR2 is FQGTGA. The trim removed 1 base at V and 4 bases at J, leaving 9 bases unmatched. The CDR3 is CASSLRVQGVSYGYTF. In DNA, the CDR3 is TGTGCCAGCAGCTTAAGGGTCCAGGGGGTTTCCTATGGCTACACCTTC. Full variable domain (remainder filled in from reference TRBV7-3 and TRBJ1-2): GAGVSQTPSNKVTEKGKYVELRCDPISGHTALYWYRQSLGQGPEFLIYFQGTGAADDSGLPNDRFFAVRPEGSVSTLKIQRTERGDSAVYLCASSLRVQGVSYGYTFGSGTRLTVV.

There are a few counts of this clone. The chain carries TRBV9 and TRBJ2-1; 8 nucleotides agree with TRBD2. The ends lost 3 bases at V and 12 bases at J; junction bases unmatched: 8. Germline CDR1 SGDLS, CDR2 YYNGEE. The CDR3 runs 13 residues. CDR3 sequence (DNA): TGTGCCAGCAGCGAACCGACGGGACTAGTGCAGTTCTTC. The encoded protein is CASSEPTGLVQFF.

V and J are TRBV15 and TRBJ2-5; no definite D call. The J call may be in error: the DNA end matches TRBJ2-7 better. The CDR3 loop spans 14 amino acids. The V gene's germline CDR1 is LNHNV and CDR2 YYDKDF (reference sequence). As DNA, the CDR3 is TGTGCCACCAGCAGAGATCGAGCCACCTACGAGCAGTACTTC. This sequence encodes CATSRDRATYEQYF.

This clone was detected once. The chain carries TRBV10-3 and TRBJ2-7; 9 bases map to TRBD1. Unmatched junction bases numbered 3, after V lost 0 bases and J lost 3 bases. The CDR3 has 15 residues. Germline values: CDR1 ENHRY, CDR2 SYGVKD. For the CDR3, the DNA is TGTGCCATCAGTGAGTCGATGGGACAGGGCTACGAGCAGTACTTC. Its translation: CAISESMGQGYEQYF.

The chain uses TRBV6-6 and TRBJ2-7; 7 bases align to TRBD2. Trimming at V came to 7 bases and at J to 4 bases, leaving 4 bases not matched to a gene. The CDR3 runs to 12 residues. Per the germline V gene, CDR1 is MNHNY and CDR2 is SVGAGI (reference sequence). CDR3 amino acids: CASTSGVYEQYF. CDR3 DNA sequence: TGTGCCAGCACCAGCGGGGTATACGAGCAGTACTTC.

The V and J genes are TRBV2 and TRBJ2-1, with a tentative D call TRBD1 (5 bases). Germline assignment: CDR1 SNHLY and CDR2 FYNNEI. Trimming removed 6 bases at V and 9 bases at J, with 12 bases between. The CDR3 totals 12 residues. CDR3 bases: TGTGCCAGCAGAGCAGGGTACGGTGAGCAGTTCTTC. Translated, it gives CASRAGYGEQFF.

The V call is TRBV10-1, the J call TRBJ2-3; a weak D match, TRBD2 (5 bases). V was clipped by 5 bases and J by 4 bases, with 10 bases between them. CDR1 and CDR2 from the germline V gene are WNHNN and SYGVQD (reference sequence). The CDR3 loop spans 13 amino acids. The CDR3 sequence is CASSKLVPDTQYF. The CDR3 nucleotides read TGCGCCAGCAGTAAACTAGTCCCAGATACGCAGTATTTT.

This clone has a single count. The chain couples TRBV18 to TRBJ1-1, with D uncertain. Trimming stripped 3 bases from V and 3 bases from J, with 8 bases between. CDR3 length: 13 amino acids. Germline V gene lookup returns CDR1 KGHSH and CDR2 LQKENI. The chain's CDR3 is CASSPVRDTEAFF. DNA for the CDR3: TGTGCCAGCTCACCGGTTCGGGACACTGAAGCTTTCTTT.

V usage is TRBV27 and J usage is TRBJ1-6; D not resolved. V was pared by 6 bases and J by 4 bases, with 7 bases between. This CDR3 region has 13 residues. Germline V gene sequence: CDR1 MNHEY, CDR2 SMNVEV (reference sequence). CDR3 sequence reads: CASSAEYNSPLHF. CDR3 nucleotide sequence: TGTGCCAGCAGCGCAGAATATAATTCACCCCTCCACTTT.

This clone was detected only a few times. The chain joins TRBV4-2 to TRBJ2-5, with 9 bases matching TRBD2. The J segment lost 5 bases and the V segment lost 1 base, leaving 5 bases of the junction unmatched. There are 15 residues in the CDR3. Germline-derived CDR1 and CDR2 are LGHNA and YNFKEQ. Here the CDR3 DNA reads TGTGCCAGCAGCCAAGGAAGCGGGGGGAGGGAGACCCAGTACTTC. Encoded protein: CASSQGSGGRETQYF.

V is TRBV6-1 and J is TRBJ2-5, with TRBD2 matching 15 bases. Germline CDR1 is MNHNS and CDR2 is SASEGT. V dropped 1 base and J dropped 7; count of bases not matched to a gene: 4. The CDR3 extends over 16 amino acids. The CDR3 DNA reads TGTGCCAGCAGTGAAGGGACTAGCGGGGGGGCGGGGACCCAGTACTTC. It encodes CASSEGTSGGAGTQYF.

The CDR3 sequence: CASSDRSGANVLTF. The CDR3 DNA follows: TGTGCCAGCAGCGACAGATCTGGGGCCAACGTCCTGACTTTC. J is TRBJ2-6 and V is TRBV2, with D possibly matching TRBD1 (5 bases). The germline gives CDR1 SNHLY, CDR2 FYNNEI. The CDR3 runs 14 residues. The V end lost 6 bases, the J end lost 1 base, and 7 bases lay between the germline ends.

The gene calls are TRBV7-9 and TRBJ1-4; D is unclear. Germline lookup yields CDR1 SEHNR and CDR2 FQNEAQ (reference sequence). V lost 1 base, J lost 0 bases, and 9 bases lay in between. This CDR3 has 16 amino acids. The CDR3 DNA follows: TGTGCCAGCAGCTTAGTGGGCCGCGCAACTAATGAAAAACTGTTTTTT. This encodes CASSLVGRATNEKLFF.

The chain recombines TRBV4-1 with TRBJ2-2; 14 nucleotides align to TRBD2. The trim removed 2 bases at V and 5 bases at J, leaving 4 bases unmatched. CDR1 is MGHRA and CDR2 is YSYEKL in the germline V gene. The CDR3 has 17 residues. CDR3 sequence reads: CASSQRTSGRRTGELFF. In DNA form, the CDR3 reads TGCGCCAGCAGCCAAAGGACTAGCGGGAGGAGAACCGGGGAGCTGTTTTTT.

Of note for this clone: The junction differs from germline at one of its ends, possibly a read error. This sequence joins TRBV9 and TRBJ2-1; 8 bases map to TRBD2. Germline V gene sequence: CDR1 SGDLS, CDR2 YYNGEE. This CDR3 contains 16 residues. The CDR3 protein is CTSSADLAGGDNEQFF. For the CDR3, the DNA is TGTACCAGCAGCGCTGACCTAGCGGGCGGAGACAATGAGCAGTTCTTC.

The rearrangement joins TRBV7-2 to TRBJ1-5; perhaps TRBD1 as D (6 bases). The germline V gene has CDR1 SGHTA and CDR2 FQGNSA. This CDR3 has 16 residues. With 4 bases removed from V and 0 bases from J, the gap between germline ends came to 13 bases. Written as DNA, the CDR3 is TGTGCCAGCAGCTCGACAGGCCGCCTTAGCAATCAGCCCCAGCATTTT. This codes for CASSSTGRLSNQPQHF.

J is TRBJ1-1 and V is TRBV18; D call uncertain. Trimming left V 3 bases short and J 0 bases short, with 8 bases between. CDR1 is KGHSH, CDR2 LQKENI, per germline. This CDR3 comprises 14 residues. CDR3 region: CASSPNSMNTEAFF. In DNA, the CDR3 is TGTGCCAGCTCACCCAACAGTATGAACACTGAAGCTTTCTTT.

The rearrangement links TRBV6-4 to TRBJ2-3; D possibly corresponds to TRBD2 (5 bases). V lost 0 bases and J lost 6, with 7 bases in between. Germline CDR1 is MRHNA and CDR2 is SNTAGT. The CDR3 covers 13 residues. The CDR3: CASSDSGEDTQYF. CDR3 coding DNA: TGTGCCAGCAGTGACTCCGGGGAGGATACGCAGTATTTT.

The V gene is TRBV2, the J gene TRBJ2-7, with D tentatively TRBD2 (6 bases). The CDR3 sequence is 15 residues long. Germline CDR1 SNHLY, CDR2 FYNNEI. V lost 1 base to trimming and J lost 9 bases, with 19 bases between them. For the CDR3, the DNA is TGTGCCAGCAGTGAAGAGCGCGACAGCCTGGGAGGGCAGTACTTC. Encoded protein: CASSEERDSLGGQYF.

This clone was detected once. The V gene is TRBV4-1, the J gene TRBJ1-4; D unresolved. CDR3 length equals 13 residues. CDR1 and CDR2 (germline): MGHRA, YSYEKL. Trimming took off 4 bases at V and 7 bases at J, with 10 bases between the two ends. The CDR3, as DNA: TGCGCCAGCAGCCCCGATAGAAGTGAAAAACTGTTTTTT. Translating gives CASSPDRSEKLFF.

This clone was observed a handful of times. The chain carries TRBV28 and TRBJ1-4; D might be TRBD1 (5 bases). V dropped 3 bases and J dropped 3 bases, with 8 bases sitting between them. The CDR3 has 14 amino acids. The germline gives CDR1 MDHEN, CDR2 SYDVKM. The CDR3 spells CASSLTDANEKLFF. CDR3 nucleotides: TGTGCCAGCAGTTTGACAGACGCTAATGAAAAACTGTTTTTT.